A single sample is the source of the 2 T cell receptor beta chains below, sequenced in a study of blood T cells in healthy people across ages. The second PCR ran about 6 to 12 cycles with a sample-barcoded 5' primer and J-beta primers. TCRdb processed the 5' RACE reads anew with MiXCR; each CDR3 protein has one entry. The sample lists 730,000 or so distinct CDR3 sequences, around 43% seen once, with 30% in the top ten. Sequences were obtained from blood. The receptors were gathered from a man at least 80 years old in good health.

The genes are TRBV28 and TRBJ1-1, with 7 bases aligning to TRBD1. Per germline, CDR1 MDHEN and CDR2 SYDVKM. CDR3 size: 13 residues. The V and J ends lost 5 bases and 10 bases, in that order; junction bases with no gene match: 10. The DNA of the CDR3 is TGTGCCAGCAGTACTACAGGGGTTATCGGAGCTTTCTTT. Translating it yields CASSTTGVIGAFF. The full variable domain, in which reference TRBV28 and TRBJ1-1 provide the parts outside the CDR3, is DVKVTQSSRYLVKRTGEKVFLECVQDMDHENMFWYRQDPGLGLRLIYFSYDVKMKEKGDIPEGYSVSREKKERFSLILESASTNQTSMYLCASSTTGVIGAFFGQGTRLTVV.

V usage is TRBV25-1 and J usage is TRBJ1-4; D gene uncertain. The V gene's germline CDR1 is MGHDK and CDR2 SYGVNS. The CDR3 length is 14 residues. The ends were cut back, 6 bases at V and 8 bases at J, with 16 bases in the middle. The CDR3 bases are TGTGCCAGCAGCACTAAATCCCCGGGGGAAAAACTGTTTTTT. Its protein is CASSTKSPGEKLFF.